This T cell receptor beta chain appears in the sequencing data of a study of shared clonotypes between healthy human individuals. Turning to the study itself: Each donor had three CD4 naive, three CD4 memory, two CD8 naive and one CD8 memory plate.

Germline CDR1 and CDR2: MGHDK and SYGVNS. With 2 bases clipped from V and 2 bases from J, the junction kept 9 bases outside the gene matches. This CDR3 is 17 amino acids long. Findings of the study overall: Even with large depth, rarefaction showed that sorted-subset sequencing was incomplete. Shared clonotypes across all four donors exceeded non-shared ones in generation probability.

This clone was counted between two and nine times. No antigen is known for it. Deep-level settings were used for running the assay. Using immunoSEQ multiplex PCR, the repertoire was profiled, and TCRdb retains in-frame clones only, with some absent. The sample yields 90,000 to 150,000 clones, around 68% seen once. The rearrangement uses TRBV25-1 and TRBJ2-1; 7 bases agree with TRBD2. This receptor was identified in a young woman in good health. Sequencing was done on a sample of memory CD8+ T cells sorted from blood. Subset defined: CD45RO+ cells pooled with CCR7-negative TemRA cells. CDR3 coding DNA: TGTGCCAGCAGTGAAGGATTATTAAGCGGGACCTACAATGAGCAGTTCTTC. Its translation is CASSEGLLSGTYNEQFF.